Below are 4 T cell receptor beta chains sequenced from a single sample in a study of T cell responses to AZD1222 COVID-19 vaccine. The assay was immunoSEQ multiplex PCR, and TCRdb's table has in-frame clones only and misses some. Of 95,000 to 100,000 clones listed, 84% are singletons. Sample: peripheral blood, taken 28 days after the second AZD1222 dose. Receptors were obtained from an adult who received the AZD1222 COVID-19 vaccine.

The chain recombines TRBV7-9 with TRBJ2-7; D gene unclear. The CDR3 is 15 residues long. V was clipped by 1 base and J by 3 bases, with 13 bases between them. In germline, CDR1 is SEHNR, CDR2 FQNEAQ (reference sequence). The CDR3 region is CASSLVGPQNYEQYF. CDR3 bases: TGTGCCAGCAGCTTAGTCGGGCCACAGAACTACGAGCAGTACTTC.

This clone came up once. CDR3 DNA sequence: TGTGCCAGCAGCCAAGCCCCCGAGGGGCTCTATAATTCACCCCTCCACTTT. Its protein is CASSQAPEGLYNSPLHF. This rearrangement joins TRBV3-1 (or the pseudogene TRBV3-2) to TRBJ1-6; D is possibly TRBD1 (5 bases). The V gene lost 1 base and the J gene lost 3 bases, with 13 bases spanning the gap. This CDR3 is built from 17 residues. Germline loops: CDR1 LGHDT, CDR2 YNNKEL (reference sequence).

The chain uses TRBV24-1 and TRBJ1-1, with D unresolved. CDR1 KGHDR and CDR2 SFDVKD come from the germline V gene. This CDR3 has 13 residues. Trimming left V 7 bases short and J 0 bases short, with 8 bases between. The CDR3 DNA reads as TGTGCCACCAGCGACGAGATGAACACTGAAGCTTTCTTT. It codes for CATSDEMNTEAFF.

The chain recombines TRBV18 with TRBJ2-5; perhaps TRBD1 as D (6 bases). The CDR3 is made up of 15 amino acids. Germline V gene data show CDR1 as KGHSH and CDR2 as LQKENI. The V end was cut by 2 bases, the J end by 4 bases, with 14 bases between. DNA of the CDR3: TGTGCCAGCTCACCAGAAGCGGACAGTCGAGAGACCCAGTACTTC. This codes for CASSPEADSRETQYF.